This T cell receptor (beta chain) stems from a study of cytomegalovirus exposure and HLA in healthy donors. Study outcomes and limitations: By HLA locus, TCR association rates varied in a later analysis, with DRB1 showing the most and HLA-C the fewest. In the analysis, some V segments, TRBV6-2 and TRBV6-3 included, were excluded as indistinguishable.

Germline CDR1 is SGHRS and CDR2 is YFSETQ. J was trimmed by 9 bases and V by 0 bases; bases with no gene match: 9. The CDR3 covers 15 residues. PCR involved 60 Vbeta and 13 Jbeta primers. Libraries were prepared by immunoSEQ multiplex PCR; TCRdb keeps only in-frame clonotypes and omits some of them. In the table there are over 100,000 clones, around 79% of which are singletons. As for this clone: As yet, its antigen is unknown.

The sample comprised PBMCs. V is TRBV5-1 and J is TRBJ1-3; 7 bases agree with TRBD1. The clonotype comes from a man aged 55 to 70 in good health and CMV-seropositive. CDR3 DNA sequence: TGCGCCAGCAGCTTGGGACAGGGCGTGGTGACCACCATATATTTT. Translated, it gives CASSLGQGVVTTIYF.